The 2 T cell receptor beta chains below were found in one sample sequenced in a study of T cells after yellow fever vaccination. TCRdb recomputed calls from the 5' RACE reads with MiXCR, one row per CDR3 protein. Among a few hundred thousand distinct CDR3 sequences listed, approximately 4.2% were seen once. The source material was PBMCs, sampled 5 days after the yellow fever booster vaccination. These receptors all come from a man in his late teens or twenties who received the YFV17D yellow fever vaccine.

This sequence joins TRBV7-3 and TRBJ1-2; D gene uncertain. From germline, CDR1 is SGHTA and CDR2 FQGTGA. V lost 5 bases and J lost 10, with 17 bases in between. The CDR3 covers 13 residues. CDR3 sequence (DNA): TGTGCCAGCAGCCCCACGCCGGGGTCAGTCTACACCTTC. Its translation: CASSPTPGSVYTF.

This clonotype was picked up a small number of times. The gene calls are TRBV5-1 and TRBJ2-5; possibly TRBD1 or TRBD2 for D (5 bases each). The CDR3 length is 14 residues. The germline V gene encodes CDR1 SGHRS and CDR2 YFSETQ. Trimming left V 0 bases short and J 4 bases short, with 10 bases between. CDR3 sequence: CASSLVGVGETQYF. In DNA form, the CDR3 reads TGCGCCAGCAGCTTGGTGGGGGTTGGAGAGACCCAGTACTTC.